This record covers a single T cell receptor beta chain. There is no known antigen for this receptor. Base qualities are not recorded, but no much larger clone differs from it by a single base. In Seattle, one collaborating source enrolled patients while the infection was active and tracked those patients longitudinally over the course of disease. The collaborating institutions used their own protocols to collect whole blood in K2EDTA tubes. For TCRbeta analysis, collaborators shipped samples as frozen whole blood, isolated PBMCs, or DNA extracted from either of those sample types. The sample originates from a study of blood T cell repertoires in COVID-19 (dated by TCRdb to 2020 to 2021). General notes on the study: Samples covering the acute and convalescent phases of COVID-19 were provided by collaborators in the United States, Italy and Spain. Subjects who had been exposed to COVID-19, were actively infected with it, or had recovered from it provided the deeply sampled blood TCRbeta repertoires that made up the dataset. Where available, HLA class I and class II types were taken from metadata supplied by the sample provider and were not determined by assay-based typing. The samples were drawn from the first 160 participants of the ongoing ImmuneRACE study and from some 1,300 subjects provided by 6 global collaborators. Sample metadata almost always included a de-identified subject ID, COVID-19 status, age in years and sex. The material from the prospective study consisted of cDNA or gDNA derived from T cells, B-cell-depleted T cells, or PBMCs. The repertoires were made available in a free public database intended to serve as a resource for research on the immune response to SARS-CoV-2.

Spanning cysteine to phenylalanine, the CDR3 consists of 13 amino acids. The retained sequence is limited to the CDR3, 39 bases, with the frame set at the first base. Results the study describes overall, beyond this receptor: The amount of clinical and demographic metadata varied by source and participant and was provided uncurated.

TCRbeta CDR3 regions were amplified from genomic DNA using the immunoSEQ Assay, a bias-controlled multiplex PCR. In the original analysis: Within the assay, amplification of reference gene primers was used to estimate how many nucleated cells each sample contained. Sequence reads were collapsed and filtered to measure the absolute abundance of every unique TCRbeta CDR3 rearrangement. For each sample, productive Simpson clonality was calculated by taking the square root of Simpson's diversity index across productive rearrangements. TCRdb stores this immuneACCESS table with in-frame sequences only. Part of the clones is absent; in the studies checked, under half of the shortfall reflects unresolved V genes, and no reason is known for the rest. That table furnishes V, J and clone size, whereas the DNA furnished D and trimming. The sample contains roughly 220,000 clones, roughly nine tenths of them found a single time. The ten top clones hold roughly a tenth of the sample.

This receptor was identified in a woman in her forties or fifties with COVID-19, enrolled during active disease. The sequenced sample was peripheral blood. The chain is encoded by TRBV21-1 joined to TRBJ1-4. TRBV21-1 is designated a pseudogene. The CDR3 here reads CASRAAVNEKLFF. The DNA sequence follows: TGTGCCAGCAGGGCGGCAGTTAATGAAAAACTGTTTTTT.